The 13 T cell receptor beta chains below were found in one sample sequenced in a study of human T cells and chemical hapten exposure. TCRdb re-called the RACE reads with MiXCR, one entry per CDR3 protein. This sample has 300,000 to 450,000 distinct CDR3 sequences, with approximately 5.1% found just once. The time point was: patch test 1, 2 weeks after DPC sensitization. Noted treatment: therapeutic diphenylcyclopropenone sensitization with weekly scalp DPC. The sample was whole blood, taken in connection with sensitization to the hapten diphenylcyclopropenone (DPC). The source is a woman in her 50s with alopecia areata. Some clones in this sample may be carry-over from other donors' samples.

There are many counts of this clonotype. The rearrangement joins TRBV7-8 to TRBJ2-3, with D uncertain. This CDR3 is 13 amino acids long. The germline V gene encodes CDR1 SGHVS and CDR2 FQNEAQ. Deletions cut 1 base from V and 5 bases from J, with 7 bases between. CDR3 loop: CASSLVSGDTQYF. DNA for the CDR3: TGTGCCAGCAGCTTAGTGTCAGGAGATACGCAGTATTTT.

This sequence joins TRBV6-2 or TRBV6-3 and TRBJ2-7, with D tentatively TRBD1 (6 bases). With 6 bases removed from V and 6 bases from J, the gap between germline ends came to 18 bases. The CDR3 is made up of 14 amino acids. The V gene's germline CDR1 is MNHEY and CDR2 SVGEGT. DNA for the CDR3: TGTGCCAGCAGCCGACGTCTGGGGGCTCTCGAGCAGTACTTC. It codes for CASSRRLGALEQYF.

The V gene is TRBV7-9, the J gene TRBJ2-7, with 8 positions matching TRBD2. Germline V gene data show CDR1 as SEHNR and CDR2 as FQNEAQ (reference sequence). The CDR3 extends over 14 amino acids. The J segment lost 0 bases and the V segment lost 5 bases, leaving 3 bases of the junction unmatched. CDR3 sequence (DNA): TGTGCCAGCAGCCGGGAGGGTCTCTCCTACGAGCAGTACTTC. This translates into CASSREGLSYEQYF.

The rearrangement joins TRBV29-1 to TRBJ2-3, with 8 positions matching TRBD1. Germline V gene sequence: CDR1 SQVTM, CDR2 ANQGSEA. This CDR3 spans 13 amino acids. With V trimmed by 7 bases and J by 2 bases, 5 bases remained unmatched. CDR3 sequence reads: CSGRTGLTDTQYF. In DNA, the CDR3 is TGCAGCGGACGGACAGGGCTCACAGATACGCAGTATTTT.

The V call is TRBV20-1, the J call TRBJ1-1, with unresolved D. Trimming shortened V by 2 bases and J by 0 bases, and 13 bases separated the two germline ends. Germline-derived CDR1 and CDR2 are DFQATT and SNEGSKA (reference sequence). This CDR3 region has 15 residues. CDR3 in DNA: TGCAGTGCTAGAAAGGCAGGCCCCATGAACACTGAAGCTTTCTTT. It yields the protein CSARKAGPMNTEAFF.

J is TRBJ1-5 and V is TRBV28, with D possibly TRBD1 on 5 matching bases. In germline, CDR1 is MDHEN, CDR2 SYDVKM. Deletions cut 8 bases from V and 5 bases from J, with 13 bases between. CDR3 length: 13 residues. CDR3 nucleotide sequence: TGTGCCAGCGGAGGACAATACGATCAGCCCCAGCATTTT. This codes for CASGGQYDQPQHF. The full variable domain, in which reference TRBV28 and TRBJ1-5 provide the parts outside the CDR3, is DVKVTQSSRYLVKRTGEKVFLECVQDMDHENMFWYRQDPGLGLRLIYFSYDVKMKEKGDIPEGYSVSREKKERFSLILESASTNQTSMYLCASGGQYDQPQHFGDGTRLSIL.

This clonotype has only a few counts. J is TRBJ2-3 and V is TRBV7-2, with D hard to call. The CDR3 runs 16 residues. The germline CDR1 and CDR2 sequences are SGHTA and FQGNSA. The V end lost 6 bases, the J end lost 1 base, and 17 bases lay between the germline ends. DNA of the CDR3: TGTGCCAGCAGTCTTACCCTGAGGTCACGCACAGATACGCAGTATTTT. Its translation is CASSLTLRSRTDTQYF.

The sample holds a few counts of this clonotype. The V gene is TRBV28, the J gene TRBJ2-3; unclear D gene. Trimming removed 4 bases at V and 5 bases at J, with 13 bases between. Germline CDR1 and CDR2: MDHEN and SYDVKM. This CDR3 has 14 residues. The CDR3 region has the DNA TGTGCCAGCAGTTCCCCCGGGTACGGAGATACGCAGTATTTT. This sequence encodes CASSSPGYGDTQYF. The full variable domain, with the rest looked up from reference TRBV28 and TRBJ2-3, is DVKVTQSSRYLVKRTGEKVFLECVQDMDHENMFWYRQDPGLGLRLIYFSYDVKMKEKGDIPEGYSVSREKKERFSLILESASTNQTSMYLCASSSPGYGDTQYFGPGTRLTVL.

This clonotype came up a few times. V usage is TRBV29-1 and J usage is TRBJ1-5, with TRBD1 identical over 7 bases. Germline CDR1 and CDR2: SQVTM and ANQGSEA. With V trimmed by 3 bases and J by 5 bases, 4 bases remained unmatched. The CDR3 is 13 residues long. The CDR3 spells CSVETGLDQPQHF. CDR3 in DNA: TGCAGCGTTGAGACAGGGCTGGATCAGCCCCAGCATTTT.

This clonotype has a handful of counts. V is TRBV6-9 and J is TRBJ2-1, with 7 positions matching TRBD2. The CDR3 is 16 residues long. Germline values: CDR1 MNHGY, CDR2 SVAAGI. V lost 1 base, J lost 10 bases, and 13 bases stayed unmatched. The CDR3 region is CASSYLGGGSLGEQFF. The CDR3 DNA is TGTGCCAGCAGTTATTTAGGCGGGGGAAGCCTGGGGGAGCAGTTCTTC.

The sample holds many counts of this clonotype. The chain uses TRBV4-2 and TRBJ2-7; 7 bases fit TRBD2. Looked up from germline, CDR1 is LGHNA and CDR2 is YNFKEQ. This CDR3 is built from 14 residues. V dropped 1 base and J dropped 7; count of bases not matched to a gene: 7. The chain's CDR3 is CASSQAGGRREQYF. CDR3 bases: TGTGCCAGCAGCCAAGCCGGGGGGAGACGGGAGCAGTACTTC.

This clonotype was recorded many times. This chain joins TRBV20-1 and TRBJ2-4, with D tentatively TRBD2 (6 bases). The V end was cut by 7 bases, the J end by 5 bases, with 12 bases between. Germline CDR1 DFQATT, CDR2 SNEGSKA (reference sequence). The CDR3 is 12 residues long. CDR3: CSVPRGQNIQYF. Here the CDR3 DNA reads TGCAGTGTCCCGCGGGGCCAAAACATTCAGTACTTC.

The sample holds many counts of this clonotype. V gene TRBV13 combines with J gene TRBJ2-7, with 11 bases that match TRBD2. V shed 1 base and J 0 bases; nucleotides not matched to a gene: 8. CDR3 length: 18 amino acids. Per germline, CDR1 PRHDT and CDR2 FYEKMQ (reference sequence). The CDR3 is CASSLDLAGGASSYEQYF. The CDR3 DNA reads TGTGCCAGCAGCTTAGATCTAGCGGGGGGCGCTAGCTCCTACGAGCAGTACTTC.